The present entry profiles one T cell receptor (beta chain) with its context. Its antigen is unidentified. The ends lost 7 bases at V and 10 bases at J; junction bases unmatched: 3. CDR3 length equals 11 residues. CDR1 is ENHRY, CDR2 SYGVKD, per germline. TCRdb re-called the reads through MiXCR, storing one row per CDR3 protein. The table includes fewer than 1,000,000 distinct CDR3 sequences, approximately 31% detected once. This record belongs to a study of T cell repertoires in cytomegalovirus infection. Study-wide context: The authors relied on CMV epitopes, both recently identified HLA-C-restricted and well-studied HLA-B-restricted. Shared public TCR beta signatures pointed to both CMV infection and a matching HLA type. Findings of the study overall: Across the ex vivo response, the dominant clonotypes were HLA-C-restricted CMV-specific TCR beta clonotypes.

Sample: cultured CD8+ T cells from PBMCs, taken from culture after CMV antigen stimulation. This clonotype was sampled from a human donor in good health (CMV status not recorded). Some clones in this sample may be carry-over from other donors' samples. This rearrangement joins TRBV10-3 to TRBJ2-1; 8 bases match TRBD1. The CDR3 here is CAITGTGEQFF. CDR3 DNA sequence: TGTGCCATCACCGGGACAGGAGAGCAGTTCTTC.